The 18 T cell receptor beta chains given below trace back to one sample, sequenced in a study of cytomegalovirus exposure and HLA in healthy donors. The PCR employed 60 Vbeta primers together with 13 Jbeta primers. Repertoires were generated with immunoSEQ multiplex PCR, while TCRdb's copy carries only in-frame clones and drops some. The data show under 150,000 clones, approximately 80% seen once. Specimen: PBMCs. The receptor source for this set is a woman between 40 and 50 years old in good health and CMV-seronegative.

This rearrangement joins TRBV27 to TRBJ1-1; D is perhaps TRBD1 (5 bases). The CDR3 contains 14 residues. CDR1 is MNHEY and CDR2 is SMNVEV in the germline V gene (reference sequence). Trimming stripped 4 bases from V and 2 bases from J, with 11 bases between. CDR3 sequence reads: CASSWSGLNTEAFF. CDR3 nucleotide sequence: TGTGCCAGCAGTTGGTCAGGGCTTAACACTGAAGCTTTCTTT.

The V and J genes are TRBV6-1 and TRBJ1-2; no clear D gene. The CDR3 runs 14 residues. The ends were cut back, 4 bases at V and 7 bases at J, with 16 bases in the middle. Germline V gives CDR1 MNHNS, CDR2 SASEGT. The CDR3 loop reads CASSAGGGEGGYTF. CDR3 bases: TGTGCCAGCAGTGCCGGCGGTGGGGAGGGTGGCTACACCTTC.

For the CDR3, the DNA is TGTGCCACCCTGGGTGGCAGGCGTCCGTCCTACAATGAGCAGTTCTTC. It specifies CATLGGRRPSYNEQFF. The genes are TRBV19 and TRBJ2-1; D gene uncertain. The CDR3 totals 16 residues. V was trimmed by 10 bases and J by 1 base, leaving 20 bases between them. CDR1 is LNHDA, CDR2 SQIVND, per germline (reference sequence).

The chain carries TRBV5-6 and TRBJ1-2; D unresolved. Germline V lookup: CDR1 SGHDT, CDR2 YYEEEE. V dropped 2 bases and J dropped 4 bases, with 12 bases sitting between them. The CDR3 is 14 residues long. DNA of the CDR3: TGTGCCAGCAGCTTAAAGGAGGGCCCCTATGGCTACACCTTC. Residues: CASSLKEGPYGYTF.

The V gene is TRBV2, the J gene TRBJ2-7; D remains unclear. V was clipped by 7 bases and J by 3 bases, with 10 bases between them. The V gene's germline CDR1 is SNHLY and CDR2 FYNNEI. This CDR3 comprises 12 residues. CDR3 sequence reads: CASTDKSYEQYF. The DNA of the CDR3 is TGTGCCAGCACCGACAAAAGCTACGAGCAGTACTTC.

The chain couples TRBV2 to TRBJ2-7; 10 bases line up with TRBD1. The CDR3 is 15 amino acids. With V trimmed by 7 bases and J by 7 bases, 13 bases remained unmatched. Germline V gene data show CDR1 as SNHLY and CDR2 as FYNNEI. CDR3: CASKGRTGGVGEQYF. In DNA, the CDR3 is TGTGCCAGCAAAGGAAGGACAGGGGGAGTGGGTGAGCAGTACTTC.

The chain carries TRBV21-1 and TRBJ1-5. TRBV21-1 is a pseudogene segment. The CDR3 runs to 14 residues. The CDR3 sequence: CASSAAYSNQPQHF. The CDR3 DNA is TGTGCCAGCAGCGCAGCGTATAGCAATCAGCCCCAGCATTTT.

The chain links TRBV28 to TRBJ2-7; 9 nucleotides match TRBD1. J lost 2 bases, V lost 5 bases, and 4 bases had no gene match. Germline V lookup: CDR1 MDHEN, CDR2 SYDVKM. The CDR3 is 14 amino acids. As DNA, the CDR3 is TGTGCCAGCAGTCCGCGGGACAGGGCCTACGAGCAGTACTTC. Translation gives CASSPRDRAYEQYF.

This clone was seen a single time. The CDR3 nucleotides read TGTGCCAGCAGCCCGGGGGGTATCCGAGGGTTAGGGGACACCTTC. Its translation is CASSPGGIRGLGDTF. The rearrangement uses TRBV7-9 and TRBJ1-2, with a possible D match to TRBD1 (5 bases). The CDR3 loop spans 15 amino acids. Looked up from germline, CDR1 is SEHNR and CDR2 is FQNEAQ (reference sequence). V dropped 5 bases and J dropped 12 bases, with 25 bases sitting between them.

The genes are TRBV28 and TRBJ2-7, with TRBD2 identical over 13 bases. Germline V gene sequence: CDR1 MDHEN, CDR2 SYDVKM. J lost 4 bases, V lost 2 bases, and 8 bases had no gene match. The CDR3 runs 17 residues. The CDR3 loop is CASSLNPRTSGGYEQYF. The CDR3 DNA follows: TGTGCCAGCAGTTTAAATCCCCGGACTAGCGGGGGTTACGAGCAGTACTTC.

V usage is TRBV28 and J usage is TRBJ2-7, with D unclear. CDR1 and CDR2 (germline): MDHEN, SYDVKM. CDR3 size: 13 residues. V was pared by 8 bases and J by 2 bases, with 13 bases between. The CDR3 region is CASEPRSTYEQYF. Written as DNA, the CDR3 is TGTGCCAGCGAACCCCGGTCCACCTACGAGCAGTACTTC.

The rearrangement joins TRBV7-9 to TRBJ2-5; no firm D call. The V and J ends lost 0 bases and 1 base respectively, with 6 bases between them. Germline CDR1 is SEHNR and CDR2 is FQNEAQ (reference sequence). CDR3 length equals 14 residues. CDR3 DNA: TGTGCCAGCAGCTTAGCGGGCAGCCAAGAGACCCAGTACTTC. Protein sequence: CASSLAGSQETQYF.

The chain combines TRBV5-6 with TRBJ2-2; 8 nucleotides line up with TRBD2. The CDR3 is 19 amino acids. J lost 0 bases, V lost 3 bases, and 13 bases had no gene match. Germline V lookup: CDR1 SGHDT, CDR2 YYEEEE. The CDR3 DNA sequence: TGTGCCAGCAGCTCGGATGATAGTAGCGGGACTCCGAACACCGGGGAGCTGTTTTTT. The encoded protein is CASSSDDSSGTPNTGELFF.

The chain combines TRBV2 with TRBJ2-3, with TRBD2 matching over 7 bases. Germline values: CDR1 SNHLY, CDR2 FYNNEI. This CDR3 has 18 residues. V lost 3 bases and J lost 3; bases outside the gene matches: 15. The CDR3 sequence: CASSDSGASGSTTDTQYF. CDR3 in DNA: TGTGCCAGCAGTGATTCGGGAGCTAGCGGCTCAACTACAGATACGCAGTATTTT. The full variable domain, completed using reference TRBV2 and TRBJ2-3, is EPEVTQTPSHQVTQMGQEVILRCVPISNHLYFYWYRQILGQKVEFLVSFYNNEISEKSEIFDDQFSVERPDGSNFTLKIRSTKLEDSAMYFCASSDSGASGSTTDTQYFGPGTRLTVL.

As for this clone: Germline is not matched at one junction end, which may reflect a read error. The chain joins TRBV5-1 to TRBJ2-6; the D gene is possibly TRBD1 (6 bases). Per the germline V gene, CDR1 is SGHRS and CDR2 is YFSETQ. The CDR3 consists of 16 residues. Written as DNA, the CDR3 is TGCGCCAGCAGCGAGTCCTCAGGGGCTGGGGCCAACGGCCTGACTTTC. Translation gives CASSESSGAGANGLTF.

The V gene is TRBV9, the J gene TRBJ1-6, with a possible D match to TRBD1 (5 bases). CDR1 is SGDLS, CDR2 YYNGEE, per germline. Between the trimmed V and J ends, which lost 5 bases and 10 bases, there was a span of 10 bases. This CDR3 region has 12 residues. The CDR3 DNA is TGTGCCAGCAGACAGGAAGGGTCACCCCTCCACTTT. It specifies CASRQEGSPLHF.

V usage is TRBV5-4 and J usage is TRBJ1-2; TRBD1 aligns across 12 bases. This CDR3 is 16 amino acids long. The V and J ends lost 3 bases and 6 bases, in that order; junction bases with no gene match: 9. Germline V gene lookup returns CDR1 SGHNT and CDR2 YYREEE (reference sequence). CDR3: CASSSTRDRGLNGYTF. CDR3 DNA sequence: TGTGCCAGCAGCTCGACGAGGGACAGGGGGCTTAATGGCTACACCTTC.

This clone was seen a single time. CDR3 region: CASSPGTPTYEQYF. CDR3 sequence (DNA): TGTGCCAGCAGTCCCGGGACACCGACCTACGAGCAGTACTTC. The chain recombines TRBV28 with TRBJ2-7, with D tentatively TRBD1 (6 bases). The length of the CDR3 is 14 residues. Germline V lookup: CDR1 MDHEN, CDR2 SYDVKM. V gave up 5 bases and J gave up 2 bases, with 13 bases separating them.